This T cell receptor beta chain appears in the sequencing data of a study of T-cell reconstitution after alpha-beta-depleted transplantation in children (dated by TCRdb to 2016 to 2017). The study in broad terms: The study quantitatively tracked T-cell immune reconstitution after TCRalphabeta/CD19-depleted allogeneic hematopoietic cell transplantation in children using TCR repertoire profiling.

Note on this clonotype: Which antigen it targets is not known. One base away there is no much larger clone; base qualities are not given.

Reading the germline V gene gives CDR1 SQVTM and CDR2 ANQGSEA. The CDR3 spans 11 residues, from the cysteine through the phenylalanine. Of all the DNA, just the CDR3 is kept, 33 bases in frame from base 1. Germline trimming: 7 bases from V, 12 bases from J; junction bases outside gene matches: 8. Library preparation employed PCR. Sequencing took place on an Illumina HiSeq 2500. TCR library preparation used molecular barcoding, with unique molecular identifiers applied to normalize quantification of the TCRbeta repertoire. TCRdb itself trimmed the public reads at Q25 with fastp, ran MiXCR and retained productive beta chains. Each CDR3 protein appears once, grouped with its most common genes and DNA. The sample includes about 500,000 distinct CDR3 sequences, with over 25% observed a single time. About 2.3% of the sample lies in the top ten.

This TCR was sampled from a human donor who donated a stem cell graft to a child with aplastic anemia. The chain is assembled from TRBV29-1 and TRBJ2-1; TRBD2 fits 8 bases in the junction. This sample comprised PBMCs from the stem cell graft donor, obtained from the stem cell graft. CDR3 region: CSAGGERVQFF. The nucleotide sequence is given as TGCAGCGCGGGGGGGGAGAGGGTGCAGTTCTTC.